This is a list of T cell receptor beta chains from one sample in a study of memory CD4+ T cells and cytomegalovirus serostatus. TCRdb's table, derived via immunoSEQ multiplex PCR, lists solely in-frame clones and lacks some. Of approximately 92,000 clones in the sample, 80% are singletons; the top ten hold 3.6%. The sample taken for sequencing was memory CD4+ T cells from blood. The receptors here all came from an adult in good health and CMV-seropositive. Each CDR3 is given with its conserved first and last residue. D genes are given only for firm matches. Rows may omit the clone size; those that give it use once, few, many or a size class.

clone size: once
V gene: TRBV5-1
D gene: -
J gene: TRBJ1-5
CDR3 protein: CASSSDTGNQPQHF
CDR3 DNA: TGCGCCAGCAGCTCGGACACAGGCAATCAGCCCCAGCATTTT

clone size: -
V gene: TRBV9
D gene: -
J gene: TRBJ2-1
CDR3 protein: CASSVAVNNEQFF
CDR3 DNA: TGTGCCAGCAGCGTAGCAGTGAACAATGAGCAGTTCTTC

clone size: -
V gene: TRBV11-1
D gene: TRBD1
J gene: TRBJ2-7
CDR3 protein: CASSRDRGFSSSYEQYF
CDR3 DNA: TGTGCCAGCAGTCGGGACAGGGGGTTTTCTAGCTCCTACGAGCAGTACTTC

clone size: -
V gene: TRBV4-2
D gene: -
J gene: TRBJ2-2
CDR3 protein: CASSQDRATGELFF
CDR3 DNA: TGTGCCAGCAGCCAAGATCGAGCCACCGGGGAGCTGTTTTTT

clone size: -
V gene: TRBV28
D gene: -
J gene: TRBJ1-1
CDR3 protein: CATGRERTEAFF
CDR3 DNA: TGTGCAACGGGGAGGGAACGCACTGAAGCTTTCTTT

clone size: -
V gene: TRBV29-1
D gene: TRBD1
J gene: TRBJ1-1
CDR3 protein: CSVDEDRDKTEAFF
CDR3 DNA: TGCAGCGTTGACGAGGACAGGGATAAAACTGAAGCTTTCTTT

clone size: few
V gene: TRBV6-6
D gene: TRBD1
J gene: TRBJ2-2
CDR3 protein: CASSYSGRGSAGELFF
CDR3 DNA: TGTGCCAGCAGTTACTCGGGCAGGGGGTCGGCCGGGGAGCTGTTTTTT

clone size: -
V gene: TRBV6-5
D gene: -
J gene: TRBJ1-4
CDR3 protein: CASMGDEKLFF
CDR3 DNA: TGTGCCAGCATGGGGGATGAAAAACTGTTTTTT

clone size: -
V gene: TRBV21-1
D gene: -
J gene: TRBJ2-7
CDR3 protein: CASSHGQGPHEQYF
CDR3 DNA: TGTGCCAGCAGTCACGGACAGGGTCCCCACGAGCAGTACTTC

clone size: -
V gene: TRBV30
D gene: -
J gene: TRBJ1-1
CDR3 protein: CAWTQGLSGTEAFF
CDR3 DNA: TGTGCCTGGACCCAGGGATTGTCAGGCACTGAAGCTTTCTTT